Presented here are 23 T cell receptor beta chains from one specimen sequenced in a study of cytotoxic CD8 clonotypes in ibrutinib-treated CLL. The data were produced by immunoSEQ multiplex PCR, yet TCRdb's version contains in-frame clones alone and is incomplete. This sample has 45,000 to 50,000 clones; about half occur once, and the top ten carry about 30%. The input for sequencing was PBMCs, taken after 12 months of ibrutinib treatment. All receptors come from a human donor with chronic lymphocytic leukemia.

The chain has TRBV6-1 and TRBJ1-2, with 7 bases fitting TRBD1. The CDR3 spans 12 residues. Germline V lookup: CDR1 MNHNS, CDR2 SASEGT. V shed 6 bases and J 6 bases; nucleotides not matched to a gene: 4. The CDR3 DNA follows: TGTGCCAGCAGCCTGACAGGGCATGGCTACACCTTC. This codes for CASSLTGHGYTF.

The gene calls are TRBV2 and TRBJ2-3; D gene ambiguous. V was pared by 1 base and J by 0 bases, with 8 bases between. Germline loops: CDR1 SNHLY, CDR2 FYNNEI. The CDR3 length is 15 residues. The DNA for the CDR3 is TGTGCCAGCAGTGAAGTTTCACCTAGCACAGATACGCAGTATTTT. Translation: CASSEVSPSTDTQYF.

This clone was counted between two and nine times. J is TRBJ1-4 and V is TRBV23-1; D unresolved. TRBV23-1 is sorted into the ORF group, with uncertain function. Trimming took off 1 base at V and 8 bases at J, with 17 bases between the two ends. This CDR3 spans 16 amino acids. The CDR3 sequence is CASSQYVRITREKLFF. For the CDR3, the DNA is TGCGCCAGCAGTCAATACGTCAGAATCACCAGAGAAAAACTGTTTTTT.

This clone was seen at least ten times. This sequence joins TRBV12-2 and TRBJ1-2; the table's D call TRBD1 went unverified against the DNA. TRBV12-2 is an annotated pseudogene. The CDR3 is made up of 16 amino acids. CDR3 nucleotides: TGTGCAAGTCGCTTAGGCCCAGGGCCGGCGAACTATGGCTACACCTTC. Amino acids: CASRLGPGPANYGYTF.

The chain couples TRBV9 to TRBJ2-3; D possibly matches TRBD1 or TRBD2 (5 bases each). The CDR3 is 16 residues long. In germline, CDR1 is SGDLS, CDR2 YYNGEE. The V end lost 1 base, the J end lost 3 bases, and 15 bases lay between the germline ends. CDR3 nucleotides: TGTGCCAGCAGCGTATTCCCGGGGCCCCAAACAGATACGCAGTATTTT. Translating it yields CASSVFPGPQTDTQYF.

This clone came up a few times. Here the CDR3 DNA reads TGTGCCAGCAGTTTGGGGGTAGTCTACGAGCAGTACTTC. Its translation: CASSLGVVYEQYF. The chain carries TRBV27 and TRBJ2-7, with D possibly being TRBD1 or TRBD2 (5 bases each). Germline CDR1 MNHEY, CDR2 SMNVEV (reference sequence). The CDR3 spans 13 residues. With 3 bases removed from V and 3 bases from J, the gap between germline ends came to 9 bases.

This chain joins TRBV5-4 and TRBJ2-5; perhaps TRBD1 as D (5 bases). Between the trimmed V and J ends, which lost 4 bases and 5 bases, there was a span of 21 bases. This CDR3 region has 16 residues. CDR1 SGHNT and CDR2 YYREEE come from the germline V gene (reference sequence). The CDR3 is CASSGRQNSAVETQYF. The CDR3 bases are TGTGCCAGCAGCGGTCGACAGAATTCCGCGGTGGAGACCCAGTACTTC.

The chain combines TRBV5-8 with TRBJ2-3, with 9 bases identical to TRBD2. Germline V CDR1 and CDR2: SGHTS, YDEGEE. The length of the CDR3 is 11 residues. The V and J ends lost 5 bases and 11 bases, in that order; junction bases with no gene match: 3. For the CDR3, the DNA is TGTGCCAGCAGTGGCGGGGGGGGGCAGTATTTT. This encodes CASSGGGGQYF. Together with reference TRBV5-8 and TRBJ2-3, the CDR3 gives the full variable domain: EAGVTQSPTHLIKTRGQQATLRCSPISGHTSVYWYQQALGLGLQFLLWYDEGEERNRGNFPPRFSGRQFPNYSSELNVNALELEDSALYLCASSGGGGQYFGPGTRLTVL.

In its sample, this clone was seen once. An end of the junction does not agree with germline; a read error may underlie this. The V call is TRBV10-3, the J call TRBJ2-7; the match to TRBD1 covers 10 bases. Germline CDR1 ENHRY, CDR2 SYGVKD. The CDR3 totals 14 residues. CDR3 bases: TGTGCCAGCAGTTGGGCGGGACAGGGGAGCGAGCAGTACTTC. It encodes CASSWAGQGSEQYF.

This clone is labeled as medium-sized. The chain combines TRBV30 with TRBJ2-3, with 9 bases that match TRBD2. The V and J ends lost 2 bases and 3 bases, in that order; junction bases with no gene match: 3. Germline CDR1 and CDR2: GTSNPN and SVGIG (reference sequence). The CDR3 totals 14 residues. In DNA form, the CDR3 reads TGTGCCTGGAGTCCTAGCGGGACTACAGATACGCAGTATTTT. Translating gives CAWSPSGTTDTQYF. The variable domain in full, completed from reference TRBV30 and TRBJ2-3, reads SQTIHQWPATLVQPVGSPLSLECTVEGTSNPNLYWYRQAAGRGLQLLFYSVGIGQISSEVPQNLSASRPQDRQFILSSKKLLLSDSGFYLCAWSPSGTTDTQYFGPGTRLTVL.

The chain links TRBV2 to TRBJ1-1, with TRBD1 as a possible D gene (5 bases). The length of the CDR3 is 13 residues. With 8 bases removed from V and 5 bases from J, the gap between germline ends came to 15 bases. The germline V gene encodes CDR1 SNHLY and CDR2 FYNNEI. DNA of the CDR3: TGTGCCAGCCTTACTTCACGGGGGACTGAAGCTTTCTTT. Translated, it gives CASLTSRGTEAFF.

This clone was seen just once. The chain has TRBV29-1 and TRBJ1-5, with D perhaps matching TRBD1 (5 bases). Deletions cut 7 bases from V and 2 bases from J, with 15 bases between. In germline, CDR1 is SQVTM, CDR2 ANQGSEA. The CDR3 has 14 amino acids. The DNA for the CDR3 is TGCAGCGCATCTCAGGGTTCGGGCAATCAGCCCCAGCATTTT. Amino acids: CSASQGSGNQPQHF.

This sequence joins TRBV5-6 and TRBJ1-2; D is unresolved. The length of the CDR3 is 16 residues. Germline lookup yields CDR1 SGHDT and CDR2 YYEEEE. Trimming removed 4 bases at V and 3 bases at J, with 19 bases between. DNA of the CDR3: TGTGCCAGCAGCCTTAGAGGAGGTAATGTCGACTATGGCTACACCTTC. Translated, it gives CASSLRGGNVDYGYTF.

This chain uses TRBV30 with TRBJ1-2, with 10 bases lining up with TRBD1. V gave up 5 bases and J gave up 4 bases; unmatched junction bases: 1. The CDR3 is 12 amino acids. Per germline, CDR1 GTSNPN and CDR2 SVGIG (reference sequence). DNA of the CDR3: TGTGCCTGGGGACAGGGGGGCTATGGCTACACCTTC. Its protein product is CAWGQGGYGYTF.

This clone appeared many times. The V gene is TRBV18, the J gene TRBJ1-4; a weak D match, TRBD1 (5 bases). Trimming left V 3 bases short and J 4 bases short, with 9 bases between. The CDR3 covers 14 residues. The germline gives CDR1 KGHSH, CDR2 LQKENI. CDR3 amino acids: CASSPGGDNEKLFF. CDR3 sequence (DNA): TGTGCCAGCTCACCGGGGGGTGATAATGAAAAACTGTTTTTT.

V and J are TRBV10-1 and TRBJ2-7; 9 bases align to TRBD2. The CDR3 length is 18 residues. In germline, CDR1 is WNHNN, CDR2 SYGVQD (reference sequence). V dropped 0 bases and J dropped 0; count of bases not matched to a gene: 9. The CDR3 protein is CASSESAPFSGSSYEQYF. The CDR3 coding sequence is TGCGCCAGCAGTGAGTCGGCCCCTTTTAGCGGGAGCTCCTACGAGCAGTACTTC.

The chain recombines TRBV19 with TRBJ1-5; 9 bases line up with TRBD1. V lost 6 bases, J lost 10 bases, and 10 bases stayed unmatched. The germline V gene encodes CDR1 LNHDA and CDR2 SQIVND (reference sequence). The CDR3 sequence is 14 residues long. CDR3 residues: CASSKGQGSDPQHF. CDR3 nucleotides: TGTGCCAGTAGCAAGGGACAGGGCTCCGATCCCCAGCATTTT. Combining the CDR3 with reference TRBV19 and TRBJ1-5 gives the whole variable domain DGGITQSPKYLFRKEGQNVTLSCEQNLNHDAMYWYRQDPGQGLRLIYYSQIVNDFQKGDIAEGYSVSREKKESFPLTVTSAQKNPTAFYLCASSKGQGSDPQHFGDGTRLSIL.

This clone was detected ten times or more. The chain is built from TRBV11-3 and TRBJ2-3; possibly TRBD1 for D (5 bases). This CDR3 has 15 amino acids. Germline CDR1 and CDR2: SGHNT and YENEEA. Trimming pared 2 bases from V and 2 bases from J, leaving 11 bases between. CDR3 DNA: TGTGCCAGCAGCTTAAGAGGACATATCACAGATACGCAGTATTTT. Its translation is CASSLRGHITDTQYF.

The gene calls are TRBV5-4 and TRBJ2-3; the match to TRBD2 covers 8 bases. The V gene's germline CDR1 is SGHNT and CDR2 YYREEE (reference sequence). The junction had 0 bases not matched to a gene; V was cut back by 0 bases and J by 0 bases. The CDR3 consists of 15 residues. The CDR3 region has the DNA TGTGCCAGCAGCTTGGTAGCGGGAAGCACAGATACGCAGTATTTT. The encoded protein is CASSLVAGSTDTQYF.

This clone was counted ten times or more. The chain carries TRBV2 and TRBJ2-2, with a tentative D call TRBD2 (6 bases). The ends were cut back, 4 bases at V and 2 bases at J, with 11 bases in the middle. The germline gives CDR1 SNHLY, CDR2 FYNNEI. The CDR3 sequence is 15 residues long. The CDR3 here is CASSVISGNTGELFF. The DNA for the CDR3 is TGTGCCAGCAGTGTGATTAGCGGAAACACCGGGGAGCTGTTTTTT.

This clone was seen just once. The rearrangement joins TRBV5-1 to TRBJ1-1, with D possibly matching TRBD1 (5 bases). V was pared by 4 bases and J by 5 bases, with 18 bases between. CDR3 size: 15 residues. Germline CDR1 SGHRS, CDR2 YFSETQ. CDR3 loop: CASSTGRGRPTEAFF. DNA of the CDR3: TGCGCCAGCAGCACCGGCCGGGGACGACCGACTGAAGCTTTCTTT. Full variable domain (missing parts from reference TRBV5-1 and TRBJ1-1): KAGVTQTPRYLIKTRGQQVTLSCSPISGHRSVSWYQQTPGQGLQFLFEYFSETQRNKGNFPGRFSGRQFSNSRSEMNVSTLELGDSALYLCASSTGRGRPTEAFFGQGTRLTVV.

This clone was seen a handful of times. V and J are TRBV12-2 and TRBJ2-7; the tabulated D call, TRBD2, remains unverified against the DNA. TRBV12-2 is tagged as a pseudogene. This CDR3 has 14 amino acids. CDR3 region: CARPSGLSSYEQYF. The CDR3 nucleotides read TGTGCAAGGCCGTCGGGACTATCCTCCTACGAGCAGTACTTC.

This clone occurred a few times. The chain carries TRBV19 and TRBJ2-2; TRBD2 agrees at 12 bases. Looked up from germline, CDR1 is LNHDA and CDR2 is SQIVND (reference sequence). The ends lost 5 bases at V and 6 bases at J; junction bases unmatched: 10. The CDR3 loop spans 17 amino acids. The CDR3 reads CASSPRTSGIDAGELFF. Here the CDR3 DNA reads TGTGCCAGTAGTCCCCGGACTAGCGGGATTGACGCCGGGGAGCTGTTTTTT.